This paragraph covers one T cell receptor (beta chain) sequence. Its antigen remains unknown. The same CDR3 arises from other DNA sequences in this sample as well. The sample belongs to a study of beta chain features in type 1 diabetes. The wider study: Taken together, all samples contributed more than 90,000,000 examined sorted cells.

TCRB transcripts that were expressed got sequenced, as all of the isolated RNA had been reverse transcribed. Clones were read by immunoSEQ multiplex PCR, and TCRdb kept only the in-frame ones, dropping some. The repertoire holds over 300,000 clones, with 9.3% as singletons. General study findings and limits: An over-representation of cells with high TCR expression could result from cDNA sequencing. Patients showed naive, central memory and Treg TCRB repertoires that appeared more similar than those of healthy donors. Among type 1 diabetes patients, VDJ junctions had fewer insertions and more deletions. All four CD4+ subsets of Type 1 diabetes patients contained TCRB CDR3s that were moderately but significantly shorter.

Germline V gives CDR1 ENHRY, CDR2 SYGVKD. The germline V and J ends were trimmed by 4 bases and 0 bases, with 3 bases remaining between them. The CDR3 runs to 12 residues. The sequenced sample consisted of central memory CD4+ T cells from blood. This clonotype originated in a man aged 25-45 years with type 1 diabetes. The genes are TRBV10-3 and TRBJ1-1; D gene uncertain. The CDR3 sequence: CAISGVNTEAFF. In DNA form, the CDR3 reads TGTGCCATCAGTGGGGTGAACACTGAAGCTTTCTTT.